The rows below give T cell receptor beta chains drawn from one sample of a study of blood T cell repertoires in COVID-19. Clones were read by immunoSEQ multiplex PCR, and TCRdb kept only the in-frame ones, dropping some. The sample holds roughly 170,000 clones, approximately 82% seen once. Sequences were obtained from PBMCs or T cells enriched from blood (not recorded which). The receptors stem from a woman aged 45-65 years who had recovered from COVID-19. Both conserved end residues are trimmed from each CDR3. Each record gives: V gene, CDR3 protein.

V gene: TRBV9
CDR3 protein: ASSVGTITNEKLF

V gene: TRBV9
CDR3 protein: ASSGQGKGQPQH

V gene: TRBV3-1/TRBV3-2
CDR3 protein: ASSQEGGADTQY

V gene: TRBV9
CDR3 protein: ASSVVGGMGSPLH

V gene: TRBV28
CDR3 protein: ASRIRGSYSGNEQF

V gene: TRBV10-3
CDR3 protein: AISGYNEQF

V gene: TRBV5-5
CDR3 protein: ASSFGLYNEQF

V gene: TRBV25-1
CDR3 protein: ASSEGVLNVLT

V gene: TRBV30
CDR3 protein: ASWGLTNYGYT

V gene: TRBV7-8
CDR3 protein: ASRITGRTNEQF

V gene: TRBV2
CDR3 protein: ASSSLVRSDTIY

V gene: TRBV2
CDR3 protein: ASSARQGPLTDTQY

V gene: TRBV6-1
CDR3 protein: ASSEAPTSGTNTGELF

V gene: TRBV24-1
CDR3 protein: ATSDPHSGEYTDTQY

V gene: TRBV4-3
CDR3 protein: ASSLLVPGTSGHNEQF

V gene: TRBV4-1
CDR3 protein: ASSPRPRQAYGYT

V gene: TRBV7-2
CDR3 protein: ASSWAPGTQY

V gene: TRBV5-1
CDR3 protein: ASSHGSGTGVNIQY

V gene: TRBV7-9
CDR3 protein: ASSPRVEAF

V gene: TRBV7-9
CDR3 protein: ASSFSSGRAGSYNEQF

V gene: TRBV6-5
CDR3 protein: ASRLQGAGYNEQF

V gene: TRBV3-1/TRBV3-2
CDR3 protein: ASSQDWAGKEAF

V gene: TRBV4-1
CDR3 protein: ASSHTGGLSGNTIY

V gene: TRBV9
CDR3 protein: ASSVGGQSNTEAF